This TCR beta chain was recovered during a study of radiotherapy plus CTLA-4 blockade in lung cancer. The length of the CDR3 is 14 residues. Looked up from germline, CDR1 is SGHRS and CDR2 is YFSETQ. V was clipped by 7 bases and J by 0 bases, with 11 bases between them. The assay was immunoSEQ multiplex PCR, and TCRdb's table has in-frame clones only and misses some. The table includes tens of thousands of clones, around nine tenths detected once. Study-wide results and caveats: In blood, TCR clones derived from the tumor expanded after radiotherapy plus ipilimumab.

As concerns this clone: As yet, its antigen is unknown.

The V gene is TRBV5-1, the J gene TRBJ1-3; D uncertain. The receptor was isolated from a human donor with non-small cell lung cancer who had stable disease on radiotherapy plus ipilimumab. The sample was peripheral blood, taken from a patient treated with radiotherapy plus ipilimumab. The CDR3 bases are TGCGCCAGCGCAACTGAAGACTCTGGAAACACCATATATTTT. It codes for CASATEDSGNTIYF.